This T cell receptor beta chain came from a study of T cells in pancreatic ductal adenocarcinoma. Generated by immunoSEQ multiplex PCR, the TCRdb table keeps only in-frame clones and is missing some. The data show under 15,000 clones, more than 80% seen once. Germline V gene lookup returns CDR1 SGHTA and CDR2 FQGNSA. The CDR3 sequence is 13 residues long. Trimming left V 5 bases short and J 5 bases short, with 12 bases between. Selected pancreatic ductal adenocarcinoma patients had undergone surgery without neoadjuvant therapy. The table lists this clone with a count of one. The chain joins TRBV7-2 to TRBJ1-2; D uncertain. Source material: PBMCs. The receptor comes from a human donor with pancreatic ductal adenocarcinoma. Here the CDR3 reads CASSPIFMYGYTF. As DNA, the CDR3 is TGTGCCAGCAGCCCAATATTTATGTATGGCTACACCTTC.